One and the same sample provided the 14 T cell receptor beta chains below, sequenced in a study of spatial heterogeneity in lung cancer (dated by TCRdb to about 2019). Their target antigens are unknown. Libraries were made using 5' RACE. TCRdb names NextSeq 500 as the instrument used. The public reads were reprocessed in TCRdb via fastp at Q25 and MiXCR, keeping in-frame beta chains. Each entry merges the rows of one CDR3 protein and shows their most common DNA and genes. The sample data list about 28,000 distinct CDR3 sequences, and more than 5.5% of these were observed just once. The ten biggest clones cover over 20% of the sample. Per the publication, the time point label means: sample taken at primary tumor resection. Findings and caveats that apply to the study as a whole: The tumor nonsynonymous mutation count correlated with the number of expanded alpha and beta TCRs within the tumor.

The specimen comprised lung tumor tissue, sampled at surgery. The receptors here all came from a male donor with early-stage non-small cell lung cancer.

The rearrangement joins TRBV20-1 to TRBJ2-7, with 9 bases identical to TRBD1. The CDR3 totals 15 residues. The ends lost 6 bases at V and 3 bases at J; junction bases unmatched: 12. The germline V gene has CDR1 DFQATT and CDR2 SNEGSKA (reference sequence). The chain's CDR3 is CSARHMDRGGYEQYF. The CDR3 nucleotides are TGCAGTGCCCGCCACATGGACAGGGGAGGCTACGAGCAGTACTTC.

This chain links TRBV5-1 with TRBJ2-7, with D perhaps assigned TRBD1 or TRBD2 (5 bases each). This CDR3 has 15 amino acids. V shed 0 bases and J shed 5 bases, with 15 bases lying between them. Germline values: CDR1 SGHRS, CDR2 YFSETQ. The CDR3 region is CASSLEYGAQNEQYF. The CDR3 DNA is TGCGCCAGCAGCTTGGAGTACGGGGCCCAGAACGAGCAGTACTTC.

A note on this clonotype: The junction shows a germline mismatch at one end, possibly a read error. The V call is TRBV29-1, the J call TRBJ2-1, with 9 bases identical to TRBD1. CDR3 size: 12 residues. Looked up from germline, CDR1 is SQVTM and CDR2 is ANQGSEA. CDR3: CSAGTGLNERFF. The CDR3 bases are TGCAGCGCCGGGACAGGGCTGAATGAGCGGTTCTTC.

This clonotype turned up a few times. The rearrangement joins TRBV4-3 to TRBJ2-1, with 7 nucleotides matching TRBD2. The CDR3 loop spans 14 amino acids. Trimming at V came to 1 base and at J to 5 bases, leaving 2 bases not matched to a gene. Germline V lookup: CDR1 LGHNA, CDR2 YSLEER. CDR3 protein: CASSQVGLDNEQFF. The CDR3 coding sequence is TGCGCCAGCAGCCAAGTAGGACTAGACAATGAGCAGTTCTTC.

There are a few counts of this clonotype. V usage is TRBV6-5 and J usage is TRBJ2-3; D remains ambiguous. Looked up from germline, CDR1 is MNHEY and CDR2 is SVGAGI. The CDR3 runs 12 residues. V was trimmed by 5 bases and J by 3 bases, leaving 6 bases between them. The CDR3 region is CASSDTTDTQYF. The CDR3 DNA follows: TGTGCCAGCAGTGACACAACAGATACGCAGTATTTT.

This clonotype has a count of ten or more. The chain is built from TRBV5-1 and TRBJ1-4; 7 bases align to TRBD1. The CDR3 spans 16 residues. The germline gives CDR1 SGHRS, CDR2 YFSETQ. V shed 4 bases, J shed 0 bases, and the junction held 6 bases outside the gene matches. The CDR3 spells CASSVGTEATNEKLFF. CDR3 nucleotide sequence: TGCGCCAGCAGCGTCGGGACAGAAGCAACTAATGAAAAACTGTTTTTT.

This clonotype was found a few times. The chain employs TRBV5-1 and TRBJ1-3, with unresolved D. Germline values: CDR1 SGHRS, CDR2 YFSETQ. The CDR3 consists of 14 residues. Trimming stripped 1 base from V and 0 bases from J, with 5 bases between. CDR3 sequence reads: CASSLYGSGNTIYF. The CDR3, as DNA: TGCGCCAGCAGCTTGTATGGCTCTGGAAACACCATATATTTT. The complete variable domain, with remaining parts taken from reference TRBV5-1 and TRBJ1-3, reads KAGVTQTPRYLIKTRGQQVTLSCSPISGHRSVSWYQQTPGQGLQFLFEYFSETQRNKGNFPGRFSGRQFSNSRSEMNVSTLELGDSALYLCASSLYGSGNTIYFGEGSWLTVV.

This clonotype counts as medium-sized (0.01 to 0.1%). The rearrangement uses TRBV20-1 and TRBJ2-1; D unclear. V gave up 0 bases and J gave up 5 bases, with 14 bases separating them. CDR3 length: 15 amino acids. Looked up from germline, CDR1 is DFQATT and CDR2 is SNEGSKA (reference sequence). The CDR3 DNA reads as TGCAGTGCTAGAGATCTGGGCGTCGCGAACAATGAGCAGTTCTTC. Translation: CSARDLGVANNEQFF.

This clonotype came up many times. This chain links TRBV28 with TRBJ1-2; tentative D call: TRBD1 (5 bases). Germline loops: CDR1 MDHEN, CDR2 SYDVKM. CDR3 length: 14 amino acids. Trimming removed 6 bases at V and 2 bases at J, with 13 bases between. CDR3 sequence: CASSPTGANYGYTF. The CDR3 coding sequence is TGTGCCAGCAGCCCGACCGGGGCGAACTATGGCTACACCTTC.

This clonotype was counted a few times. CDR3 amino acids: CASSYQGPYEQYF. The CDR3 nucleotides read TGTGCCAGCAGTTATCAGGGCCCCTACGAGCAGTACTTC. The chain is built from TRBV6-2 or TRBV6-3 and TRBJ2-7, with D perhaps matching TRBD1 (5 bases). Trimming cost V 3 bases and J 2 bases, with 8 bases left between them. This CDR3 contains 13 residues. CDR1 is MNHEY, CDR2 SVGEGT, per germline.

This chain uses TRBV6-2 or TRBV6-3 with TRBJ2-3; 7 bases match TRBD1. CDR1 and CDR2 (germline): MNHEY, SVGEGT. The CDR3 runs to 16 residues. The V and J ends lost 6 bases and 4 bases, in that order; junction bases with no gene match: 13. The CDR3 loop reads CASSRPGDRAPDTQYF. In DNA form, the CDR3 reads TGTGCCAGCAGCCGTCCCGGCGACAGGGCGCCAGATACGCAGTATTTT.

V gene TRBV28 combines with J gene TRBJ1-6; the D is unclear. The V gene's germline CDR1 is MDHEN and CDR2 SYDVKM. The V gene lost 6 bases and the J gene lost 5 bases, with 5 bases spanning the gap. This CDR3 is 12 amino acids long. The CDR3 loop is CASRGDNSPLHF. As DNA, the CDR3 is TGTGCCAGCAGGGGTGATAATTCACCCCTCCACTTT.

The V and J genes are TRBV11-2 and TRBJ1-5, with 9 bases that match TRBD1. Germline lookup yields CDR1 SGHAT and CDR2 FQNNGV. V trimming: 0 bases; J trimming: 6 bases; junction bases outside the gene matches: 9. CDR3 length: 17 residues. The CDR3 DNA is TGTGCCAGCAGCTTAGAGACGACAGGGGGTGTGGGTCAGCCCCAGCATTTT. This gives the protein CASSLETTGGVGQPQHF.

This clonotype came up many times. The rearrangement joins TRBV6-2 or TRBV6-3 to TRBJ1-5; tentatively, D is TRBD1 (5 bases). This CDR3 comprises 13 residues. V was shortened by 7 bases and J by 3 bases, with 10 bases between the two germline ends. Germline V gene lookup returns CDR1 MNHEY and CDR2 SVGEGT. In nucleotides, the CDR3 is TGTGCCAGCAATCAGGGCATCAATCAGCCCCAGCATTTT. This gives the protein CASNQGINQPQHF.